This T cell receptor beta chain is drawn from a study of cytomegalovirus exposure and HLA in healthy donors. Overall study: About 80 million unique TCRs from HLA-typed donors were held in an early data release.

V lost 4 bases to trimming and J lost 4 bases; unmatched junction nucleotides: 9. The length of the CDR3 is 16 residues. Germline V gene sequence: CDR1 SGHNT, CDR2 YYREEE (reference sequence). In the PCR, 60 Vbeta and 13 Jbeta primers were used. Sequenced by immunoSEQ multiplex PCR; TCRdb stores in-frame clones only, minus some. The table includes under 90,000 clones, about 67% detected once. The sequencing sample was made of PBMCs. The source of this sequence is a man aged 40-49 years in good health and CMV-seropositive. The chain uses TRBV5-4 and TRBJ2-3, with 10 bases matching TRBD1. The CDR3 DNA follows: TGTGCCAGCAGCGCGACAGGGGGCGGCTGGGCAGATACGCAGTATTTT. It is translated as CASSATGGGWADTQYF.